These 2 T cell receptor beta chains originate from one sample sequenced in a study of T cell repertoires in cytomegalovirus infection. TCRdb independently ran MiXCR on the reads; one entry per CDR3 protein. In the table there are some 400,000 distinct CDR3 sequences, roughly 30% of which are singletons. The sequenced material came from PBMCs. These receptors originate from a human donor in good health (CMV status not recorded). Some clones in this sample may be carry-over from other donors' samples.

This chain connects TRBV7-3 to TRBJ2-2; TRBD1 or TRBD2 may be the D gene (5 bases each). Germline V gene data show CDR1 as SGHTA and CDR2 as FQGTGA. CDR3 length: 16 amino acids. The ends were cut back, 2 bases at V and 2 bases at J, with 12 bases in the middle. The chain's CDR3 is CASSLGGTANTGELFF. CDR3 coding DNA: TGTGCCAGCAGCTTAGGGGGAACTGCAAACACCGGGGAGCTGTTTTTT.

The chain has TRBV2 and TRBJ2-5, with D possibly matching TRBD2 (5 bases). Trimming took off 7 bases at V and 1 base at J, with 13 bases between the two ends. The CDR3 contains 14 residues. Germline CDR1 SNHLY, CDR2 FYNNEI. CDR3 amino acids: CASNIERLQETQYF. DNA for the CDR3: TGTGCCAGCAATATAGAGCGGCTCCAAGAGACCCAGTACTTC.